This TCR beta chain was recorded in a study of OX40 agonist ivuxolimab in advanced cancers. In terms of the full investigation: Ivuxolimab was a fully human IgG2 agonistic monoclonal antibody targeting the costimulatory receptor OX40 (CD134). Intravenous ivuxolimab was administered to patients every 2 weeks at six dose levels: 0.01, 0.1, 0.3, 1.5, 3 and 10 mg/kg. Among the approximately 54 dose-escalation patients, some 20 had hepatocellular carcinoma, approximately 15 melanoma, 9 renal cell carcinoma and 9 head and neck cancer. In the dose-escalation cohort, around four fifths of patients were male, and the mean age was around 65 years with a range of about 20 to 80. Prior anti-PD-1, anti-PD-L1 or anti-CTLA-4 therapy was permitted, and checkpoint inhibitors had been received by roughly 40% of dose-escalation patients. Partial responses occurred in three dose-escalation patients: two with cutaneous melanoma and one with hepatocellular carcinoma. Peripheral TCRbeta sequencing was intended to test whether TCR sequence diversity was altered and clonal T-cell expansion was caused by ivuxolimab. The paper reports the monotherapy dose-escalation portion (N of about 50 patients) of the phase I ivuxolimab trial.

The research as a whole found: On average, CD8+ T cells showed more expanded clones than CD4+ T cells after ivuxolimab. At doses of 0.1 to 3.0 mg/kg, clonal expansion of both CD4+ and CD8+ T cells in blood was seen between baseline and week 6. In the 0.1-3.0 mg/kg groups, partial responders were among the patients with the lowest normalized peripheral clonal expansion, particularly in CD8+ T cells. The antigen specificity of the peripheral T cells that underwent clonal expansion was not determined. Low levels of normalized T-cell clonal expansion were also seen in some patients who did not respond.

To sequence the TCRbeta CDR3 region, genomic DNA was isolated from the sorted cells. The immunoSEQ Assay was used to sequence the TCRbeta CDR3 regions. TCRdb holds this immuneACCESS table with in-frame rearrangements only. Some clones are missing; in checked studies, unresolved V genes explain under half, and the rest has no known cause. Within this sample are about 96,000 clones, with about four fifths of them counted one time only. Roughly 6% of the sample comes from the top ten. Via the germline V gene (reference sequence), CDR1 is SGHKS and CDR2 YYEKEE. The cysteine opens and the phenylalanine closes a CDR3 of 15 amino acids. CDR3 DNA is the only sequence kept; it has 45 bases, read in frame from the first base. A distance of 15 bases separates the germline ends of V and J, which lose 4 bases and 4 bases respectively. Concerning this clone: Its antigen target is currently unknown. No base quality values were provided; no much bigger clone lies one nucleotide off.

Patients with a history of autoimmune disease or receiving systemic immunosuppression were excluded from the trial. Peripheral blood for TCR sequencing was collected from all dose cohorts at baseline, on cycle 4 day 1, and on cycle 7 day 1. Samples came from an open-label, multicenter, first-in-human phase I dose-escalation trial of ivuxolimab. Adults with locally advanced or metastatic melanoma, renal cell, hepatocellular, or head and neck squamous cell carcinoma were enrolled in the trial. Before TCR sequencing, CD4+ and CD8+ T cells were separately sorted from peripheral blood. This chain joins TRBV5-5 to TRBJ1-5, with the D gene too uncertain to name. The sample consisted of CD4+ or CD8+ T cells sorted from blood, taken in a trial of the OX40 agonist ivuxolimab. This sequence was found in an adult with an advanced solid tumor such as melanoma, head and neck, liver or kidney cancer. The sequenced DNA: TGTGCCAGCAGCCCCACAAGCGGCGGGAATCAGCCCCAGCATTTT. This is translated as CASSPTSGGNQPQHF.